This T cell receptor (beta chain) originates from a study of blood T cells in healthy people across ages. Study-wide results and caveats: Age brought a roughly linear fall in TCR beta diversity measured per million T cells. Long-lived donors had more naive CD4+ cells and higher diversity than aged donors.

Combining a sample-barcoded 5' primer with a J-beta primer mix, a second PCR ran for roughly 7 to 11 cycles. CDR3-containing paired-end reads numbering at least 3 million came from each sample. TCRdb re-analysed the 5' RACE reads in MiXCR, keeping a single row per CDR3 protein. Altogether approximately 800,000 distinct CDR3 sequences are present, more than 45% being singletons, with the ten largest covering approximately 23%. There were at least 5.5 micrograms of total RNA extracted from every sample. Per germline, CDR1 MDHEN and CDR2 SYDVKM. The CDR3 spans 13 residues. In regard to this clonotype: As yet, its antigen is unknown.

The chain joins TRBV28 to TRBJ2-4, with a weak D call TRBD2 (7 bases). The end of the DNA fits TRBJ2-7 better, so the J call may be wrong. This receptor was obtained from a man under 40 in good health. Input material: blood. The CDR3 here is CASSIPGGCEQYF. For the CDR3, the DNA is TGTGCCAGCAGTATACCGGGGGGCTGCGAGCAGTACTTC.